Following are 31 T cell receptor beta chains from one sample sequenced in a study of T cell responses to AZD1222 COVID-19 vaccine. The method was immunoSEQ multiplex PCR; TCRdb's version includes in-frame clones alone and lacks a portion of them. The table shows 180,000 or so clones, with roughly 91% occurring only once. The specimen was peripheral blood, collected 28 days after the second AZD1222 dose. These receptors were collected from an adult who received the AZD1222 COVID-19 vaccine.

The V call is TRBV6-5, the J call TRBJ1-4, with 7 bases matching TRBD1. CDR3 length: 15 residues. Germline CDR1 MNHEY, CDR2 SVGAGI. Trimming took 2 bases from V and 6 from J; bases not matched to a gene: 6. This CDR3 is CASSYGRQGHEKLFF. CDR3 DNA sequence: TGTGCCAGCAGTTACGGGAGACAGGGTCATGAAAAACTGTTTTTT.

The genes are TRBV14 and TRBJ2-7; no reliable D call. V lost 3 bases and J 5 bases, leaving 5 bases between the germline ends. Per germline, CDR1 SGHDN and CDR2 FVKESK. There are 11 residues in the CDR3. The CDR3 loop is CASSQSHEQYF. The CDR3 DNA reads as TGTGCCAGCAGCCAGAGTCACGAGCAGTACTTC.

This chain uses TRBV13 with TRBJ1-2; 9 positions agree with TRBD1. The CDR3 is 16 amino acids. The ends lost 0 bases at V and 2 bases at J; junction bases unmatched: 4. CDR1 and CDR2 from the germline V gene are PRHDT and FYEKMQ (reference sequence). The CDR3 DNA reads as TGTGCCAGCAGCTTAGGGGGGGGACAGGGAAACTATGGCTACACCTTC. Protein product: CASSLGGGQGNYGYTF.

The chain combines TRBV5-1 with TRBJ1-3; 9 positions agree with TRBD1. The CDR3 loop spans 18 amino acids. CDR1 is SGHRS and CDR2 is YFSETQ in the germline V gene. V dropped 2 bases and J dropped 0; count of bases not matched to a gene: 9. The CDR3 loop reads CASSFGTGRIASGNTIYF. In DNA form, the CDR3 reads TGCGCCAGCAGCTTCGGGACAGGGAGGATTGCCTCTGGAAACACCATATATTTT.

CDR3 coding DNA: TGTGCCAGCAGCCCCGAGGGGGGTAATCAGCCCCAGCATTTT. This encodes CASSPEGGNQPQHF. This rearrangement joins TRBV5-5 to TRBJ1-5; maybe TRBD1 (6 bases). Germline V gene lookup returns CDR1 SGHKS and CDR2 YYEKEE (reference sequence). V was trimmed by 4 bases and J by 4 bases, leaving 12 bases between them. The CDR3 totals 14 residues.

The chain has TRBV16 and TRBJ1-1, with TRBD1 as a possible D gene (6 bases). With 4 bases removed from V and 0 bases from J, the gap between germline ends came to 9 bases. Germline loops: CDR1 KGHSY, CDR2 FQNENV. This CDR3 has 14 amino acids. The CDR3 DNA is TGTGCCAGCAGCCGACGACAGGTGAACACTGAAGCTTTCTTT. Protein: CASSRRQVNTEAFF.

This rearrangement joins TRBV19 to TRBJ2-5; the D gene is possibly TRBD1 (6 bases). The CDR3 is made up of 14 amino acids. The germline V gene encodes CDR1 LNHDA and CDR2 SQIVND (reference sequence). The V gene lost 5 bases and the J gene lost 4 bases, with 14 bases spanning the gap. The CDR3 nucleotides read TGTGCCAGTAGTCCACAGGGAAACGGAGAGACCCAGTACTTC. Its protein is CASSPQGNGETQYF.

The chain is built from TRBV28 and TRBJ2-2; 7 nucleotides line up with TRBD2. The V segment lost 6 bases and the J segment 6 bases; nucleotides outside the gene matches: 13. From germline, CDR1 is MDHEN and CDR2 SYDVKM. The CDR3 has 16 amino acids. In nucleotides, the CDR3 is TGTGCCAGCAGCCTCGATCGGGGAGGGTCCCCCGGGGAGCTGTTTTTT. Translation: CASSLDRGGSPGELFF.

The genes are TRBV6-6 and TRBJ1-3, with 9 positions matching TRBD1. From germline, CDR1 is MNHNY and CDR2 SVGAGI (reference sequence). This CDR3 region has 17 residues. V was pared by 6 bases and J by 0 bases, with 9 bases of the junction left unmatched. The CDR3 DNA is TGTGCCAGCAGCCGATCCGGGACAGGGAACTCTGGAAACACCATATATTTT. It yields the protein CASSRSGTGNSGNTIYF.

The CDR3 here is CASSRRGGGTVYNEQFF. CDR3 in DNA: TGTGCCAGCAGCCGCAGGGGTGGGGGGACAGTTTACAATGAGCAGTTCTTC. This chain links TRBV14 with TRBJ2-1, with D possibly being TRBD1 (7 bases). Trimming pared 4 bases from V and 4 bases from J, leaving 20 bases between. Looked up from germline, CDR1 is SGHDN and CDR2 is FVKESK. The CDR3 length is 17 residues.

The genes are TRBV6-1 and TRBJ1-4; D might be TRBD1 (5 bases). The CDR3 sequence is 16 residues long. V lost 2 bases and J 8 bases, leaving 18 bases between the germline ends. In germline, CDR1 is MNHNS, CDR2 SASEGT. The CDR3 sequence: CASSESGGRFEEKLFF. CDR3 bases: TGTGCCAGCAGTGAATCCGGGGGGAGGTTTGAAGAAAAACTGTTTTTT.

The chain combines TRBV6-4 with TRBJ2-2, with 7 bases lining up with TRBD2. The germline V gene encodes CDR1 MRHNA and CDR2 SNTAGT. The junction had 7 bases not matched to a gene; V was cut back by 3 bases and J by 6 bases. The CDR3 totals 15 residues. The CDR3 DNA follows: TGTGCCAGCAGTGATACAGCGGGATCGTCCGGGGAGCTGTTTTTT. Translating gives CASSDTAGSSGELFF.

V gene TRBV11-1 combines with J gene TRBJ1-1; D perhaps matches TRBD1 (5 bases). CDR1 SGHAT and CDR2 FQDESV come from the germline V gene (reference sequence). V lost 5 bases, J lost 4 bases, and 14 bases lay in between. The CDR3 spans 14 residues. CDR3 bases: TGTGCCAGCAGCCGGAGGGGTTACGGCACTGAAGCTTTCTTT. This encodes CASSRRGYGTEAFF.

The chain carries TRBV23-1 and TRBJ2-7; D is perhaps TRBD2 (7 bases). TRBV23-1 is known as an ORF, though its function is uncertain. The CDR3 length is 15 residues. Trimming took 6 bases from V and 6 from J, leaving 21 bases between them. CDR3 in DNA: TGCGCCAGCAGCCTGATGGGGGGGGCGCTTGGCGAGCAGTACTTC. This sequence encodes CASSLMGGALGEQYF.

The chain recombines TRBV6-2 or TRBV6-3 with TRBJ1-5; 9 nucleotides line up with TRBD1. The trim removed 6 bases at V and 3 bases at J, leaving 6 bases unmatched. Per the germline V gene, CDR1 is MNHEY and CDR2 is SVGEGT. CDR3 size: 15 residues. The CDR3 region is CASSPGQGYNQPQHF. The CDR3 DNA follows: TGTGCCAGCAGCCCGGGACAGGGCTACAATCAGCCCCAGCATTTT.

V is TRBV27 and J is TRBJ2-7, with 10 nucleotides matching TRBD1. With 3 bases clipped from V and 4 bases from J, the junction kept 21 bases outside the gene matches. This CDR3 has 20 residues. Germline values: CDR1 MNHEY, CDR2 SMNVEV (reference sequence). The CDR3 DNA reads as TGTGCCAGCAGTTTCCGCGGACAGGGGGAAGGTCGGGGGACGCTATACGAGCAGTACTTC. This sequence encodes CASSFRGQGEGRGTLYEQYF.

The V gene is TRBV9, the J gene TRBJ2-2, with D tentatively TRBD1 or TRBD2 (5 bases each). This CDR3 is built from 14 residues. The germline CDR1 and CDR2 sequences are SGDLS and YYNGEE. The V and J ends lost 0 bases and 4 bases respectively, with 7 bases between them. The CDR3 reads CASSVVGGTGELFF. The CDR3 DNA is TGTGCCAGCAGCGTAGTTGGGGGCACCGGGGAGCTGTTTTTT.

The rearrangement uses TRBV28 and TRBJ1-5, with a tentative D call TRBD1 (5 bases). This CDR3 contains 15 residues. Germline CDR1 MDHEN, CDR2 SYDVKM. Trimming took off 2 bases at V and 7 bases at J, with 15 bases between the two ends. The CDR3 reads CASSLPLQGGQPQHF. The CDR3 nucleotides are TGTGCCAGCAGTTTACCCCTTCAGGGCGGGCAGCCCCAGCATTTT. Full variable domain (remainder filled in from reference TRBV28 and TRBJ1-5): DVKVTQSSRYLVKRTGEKVFLECVQDMDHENMFWYRQDPGLGLRLIYFSYDVKMKEKGDIPEGYSVSREKKERFSLILESASTNQTSMYLCASSLPLQGGQPQHFGDGTRLSIL.

This clone was picked up a small number of times. J is TRBJ1-2 and V is TRBV19; TRBD1 matches 9 bases. Germline V gives CDR1 LNHDA, CDR2 SQIVND (reference sequence). The CDR3 sequence is 13 residues long. With V trimmed by 2 bases and J by 7 bases, 2 bases remained unmatched. Written as DNA, the CDR3 is TGTGCCAGTAGTATATGGGACAGGGTTGGCTACACCTTC. Its translation is CASSIWDRVGYTF.

This clone was found once. The gene calls are TRBV10-3 and TRBJ2-5; perhaps TRBD1 as D (5 bases). The CDR3 loop spans 13 amino acids. The V and J ends lost 3 bases and 4 bases respectively, with 9 bases between them. Per the germline V gene, CDR1 is ENHRY and CDR2 is SYGVKD. The CDR3: CAISETGAETQYF. The CDR3 region has the DNA TGTGCCATCAGTGAAACTGGGGCAGAGACCCAGTACTTC.

The V gene is TRBV6-5, the J gene TRBJ1-2; TRBD1 agrees at 8 bases. V lost 10 bases and J lost 8; bases outside the gene matches: 12. This CDR3 contains 13 residues. Per germline, CDR1 MNHEY and CDR2 SVGAGI. The CDR3 nucleotides read TGTGCCACTACCCGGGACAGGTCTATAGGCTACACCTTC. This translates into CATTRDRSIGYTF.

This clone was seen once. The chain combines TRBV7-3 with TRBJ2-5; 8 bases fit TRBD2. The CDR3 contains 15 residues. Looked up from germline, CDR1 is SGHTA and CDR2 is FQGTGA. J gave up 7 bases and V 3 bases, and 10 bases lay outside the gene matches. The CDR3 protein is CASSLSTSGRGTQYF. As DNA, the CDR3 is TGTGCCAGCAGCTTGAGTACTAGCGGCCGGGGGACCCAGTACTTC.

The chain uses TRBV5-1 and TRBJ2-5, with 7 bases fitting TRBD2. CDR3 length equals 14 residues. Germline V gene lookup returns CDR1 SGHRS and CDR2 YFSETQ. V lost 5 bases, J lost 5 bases, and 9 bases stayed unmatched. CDR3 in DNA: TGCGCCAGCAGAACTCAAGCGGGAATTGAGACCCAGTACTTC. This translates into CASRTQAGIETQYF.

The chain couples TRBV19 to TRBJ1-2; possible D gene TRBD1, 6 bases. The CDR3 totals 13 residues. Trimming pared 10 bases from V and 8 bases from J, leaving 20 bases between. CDR1 LNHDA and CDR2 SQIVND come from the germline V gene (reference sequence). CDR3 DNA sequence: TGTGCCACTTGGACAGCCGGATTGAGGGGCTACACCTTC. Protein product: CATWTAGLRGYTF.

This clone was seen a handful of times. The genes are TRBV30 and TRBJ1-1; the match to TRBD1 covers 8 bases. This CDR3 has 13 amino acids. The trim removed 3 bases at V and 4 bases at J, leaving 4 bases unmatched. Germline V CDR1 and CDR2: GTSNPN, SVGIG (reference sequence). The CDR3 region has the DNA TGTGCCTGGAGATCAGGGGGCGGCACTGAAGCTTTCTTT. The encoded protein is CAWRSGGGTEAFF.

This sequence joins TRBV19 and TRBJ1-3; D gene ambiguous. Germline V CDR1 and CDR2: LNHDA, SQIVND (reference sequence). Trimming stripped 7 bases from V and 4 bases from J, with 14 bases between. The CDR3 covers 14 residues. This CDR3 is CASKMTWGGNTIYF. In DNA form, the CDR3 reads TGTGCCAGTAAAATGACCTGGGGAGGAAACACCATATATTTT.

This clone turned up a few times. The chain recombines TRBV9 with TRBJ2-2, with 10 bases lining up with TRBD2. This CDR3 comprises 19 residues. Germline CDR1 SGDLS, CDR2 YYNGEE. V dropped 3 bases and J dropped 7; count of bases not matched to a gene: 18. CDR3 sequence reads: CASSALYFSSGREGGELFF. The DNA of the CDR3 is TGTGCCAGCAGCGCACTATACTTCTCTAGCGGGAGAGAAGGCGGGGAGCTGTTTTTT.

This clone showed up just once. The V and J genes are TRBV19 and TRBJ2-1; 9 positions agree with TRBD1. Germline V gene sequence: CDR1 LNHDA, CDR2 SQIVND (reference sequence). V lost 6 bases, J lost 0 bases, and 12 bases stayed unmatched. CDR3 length equals 18 residues. The CDR3 spells CASSPPGTGPLSYNEQFF. CDR3 DNA sequence: TGTGCCAGTAGCCCACCCGGGACAGGGCCACTCTCCTACAATGAGCAGTTCTTC.

The chain uses TRBV29-1 and TRBJ2-3, with 12 bases aligning to TRBD2. CDR1 SQVTM and CDR2 ANQGSEA come from the germline V gene. The CDR3 covers 14 residues. J gave up 2 bases and V 6 bases, and 3 bases lay outside the gene matches. CDR3 residues: CSVRLAGDTDTQYF. CDR3 nucleotides: TGCAGCGTCAGACTAGCGGGAGACACAGATACGCAGTATTTT.

J is TRBJ2-5 and V is TRBV27, with 8 bases that match TRBD1. CDR3 length equals 12 residues. CDR1 is MNHEY and CDR2 is SMNVEV in the germline V gene (reference sequence). V lost 8 bases and J lost 7; bases outside the gene matches: 6. The CDR3, as DNA: TGTGCCAGCCAGGGACAGGTGGGGACCCAGTACTTC. Protein sequence: CASQGQVGTQYF.

The rearrangement links TRBV28 to TRBJ2-7, with 9 nucleotides matching TRBD1. Per the germline V gene, CDR1 is MDHEN and CDR2 is SYDVKM. The CDR3 consists of 15 residues. V shed 7 bases and J 5 bases; nucleotides not matched to a gene: 12. Here the CDR3 reads CASTTPGQGTHEQYF. The CDR3 DNA is TGTGCCAGCACCACTCCGGGACAGGGAACCCACGAGCAGTACTTC. Combining the CDR3 with reference TRBV28 and TRBJ2-7 gives the whole variable domain DVKVTQSSRYLVKRTGEKVFLECVQDMDHENMFWYRQDPGLGLRLIYFSYDVKMKEKGDIPEGYSVSREKKERFSLILESASTNQTSMYLCASTTPGQGTHEQYFGPGTRLTVT.